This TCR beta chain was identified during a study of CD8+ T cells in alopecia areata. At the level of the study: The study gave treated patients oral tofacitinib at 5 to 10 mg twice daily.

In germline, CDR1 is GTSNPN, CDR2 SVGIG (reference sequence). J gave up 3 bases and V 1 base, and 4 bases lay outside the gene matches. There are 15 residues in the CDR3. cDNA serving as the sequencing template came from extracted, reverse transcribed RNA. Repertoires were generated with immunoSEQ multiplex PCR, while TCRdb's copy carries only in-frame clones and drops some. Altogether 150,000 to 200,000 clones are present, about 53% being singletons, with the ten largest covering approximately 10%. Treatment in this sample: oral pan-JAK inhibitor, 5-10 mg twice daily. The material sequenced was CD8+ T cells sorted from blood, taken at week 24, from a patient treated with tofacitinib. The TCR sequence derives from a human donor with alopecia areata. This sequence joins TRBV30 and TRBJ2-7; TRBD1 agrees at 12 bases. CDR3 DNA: TGTGCCTGGAGTGCCGGGACAGGGGGCTTCTACGAGCAGTACTTC. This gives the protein CAWSAGTGGFYEQYF. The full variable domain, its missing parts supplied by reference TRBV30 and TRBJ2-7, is SQTIHQWPATLVQPVGSPLSLECTVEGTSNPNLYWYRQAAGRGLQLLFYSVGIGQISSEVPQNLSASRPQDRQFILSSKKLLLSDSGFYLCAWSAGTGGFYEQYFGPGTRLTVT.